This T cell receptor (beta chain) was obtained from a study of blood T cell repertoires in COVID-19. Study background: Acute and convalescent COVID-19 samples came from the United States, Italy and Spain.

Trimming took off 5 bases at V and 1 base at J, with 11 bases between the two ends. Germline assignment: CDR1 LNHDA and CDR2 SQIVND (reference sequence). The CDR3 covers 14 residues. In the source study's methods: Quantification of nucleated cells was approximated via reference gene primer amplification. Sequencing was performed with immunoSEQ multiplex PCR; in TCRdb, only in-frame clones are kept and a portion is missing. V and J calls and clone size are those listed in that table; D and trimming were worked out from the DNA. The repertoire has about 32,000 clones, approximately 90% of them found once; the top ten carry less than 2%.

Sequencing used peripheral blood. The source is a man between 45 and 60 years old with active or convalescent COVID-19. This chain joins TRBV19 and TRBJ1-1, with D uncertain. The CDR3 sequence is CASSVLERNTEAFF. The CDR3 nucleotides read TGTGCCAGTAGTGTCCTTGAGAGGAACACTGAAGCTTTCTTT.